These 8 T cell receptor beta chains share one sample of origin, sequenced in a study of T-cell reconstitution after alpha-beta-depleted transplantation in children. TCRbeta library preparation incorporated unique molecular identifiers. TCRdb re-called the PCR reads through MiXCR, storing one row per CDR3 protein. The data contain 750,000 to 950,000 distinct CDR3 sequences, 15% to 20% of them singletons. Material: PBMCs, mostly from graft donor cells, obtained 360 days after TCRalphabeta/CD19-depleted stem cell transplant. Source of these receptors: a male patient younger than 18 who had a stem cell transplant for acute lymphoblastic leukemia, so the T cells may come from the graft donor.

This clonotype was seen many times. The chain recombines TRBV29-1 with TRBJ2-5; 8 positions match TRBD1. With 6 bases clipped from V and 5 bases from J, the junction kept 8 bases outside the gene matches. Looked up from germline, CDR1 is SQVTM and CDR2 is ANQGSEA. CDR3 length: 13 residues. The CDR3 DNA reads TGCAGCGTCCCCGGGACAGGCTGGGAGACCCAGTACTTC. Protein product: CSVPGTGWETQYF. Based on the CDR3 plus reference TRBV29-1 and TRBJ2-5, the full variable domain is SAVISQKPSRDICQRGTSLTIQCQVDSQVTMMFWYRQQPGQSLTLIATANQGSEATYESGFVIDKFPISRPNLTFSTLTVSNMSPEDSSIYLCSVPGTGWETQYFGPGTRLLVL.

This clonotype has just a few counts. The rearrangement uses TRBV2 and TRBJ2-3, with TRBD2 matching over 11 bases. V lost 9 bases and J lost 3; bases outside the gene matches: 2. Per germline, CDR1 SNHLY and CDR2 FYNNEI. This CDR3 is 13 amino acids long. DNA of the CDR3: TGTGCCAGATTAGCGGGAGGGACAGATACGCAGTATTTT. Translating gives CARLAGGTDTQYF.

This clonotype occurred many times. The rearrangement links TRBV6-5 to TRBJ2-1; 13 positions match TRBD2. Germline CDR1 and CDR2: MNHEY and SVGAGI. The V and J ends lost 4 bases and 7 bases, in that order; junction bases with no gene match: 4. CDR3 length: 15 residues. The CDR3 reads CASSSPGLAGNEQFF. The CDR3 nucleotides are TGTGCCAGCAGTTCTCCGGGACTAGCGGGAAATGAGCAGTTCTTC.

The sample holds a few counts of this clonotype. The chain uses TRBV25-1 and TRBJ2-3; no clear D. V was pared by 3 bases and J by 4 bases, with 8 bases between. CDR1 is MGHDK and CDR2 is SYGVNS in the germline V gene. CDR3 size: 13 residues. The CDR3 region has the DNA TGTGCCAGCAGTGAGGAGTATCCAGATACGCAGTATTTT. This translates into CASSEEYPDTQYF.

This clonotype was observed a handful of times. The chain couples TRBV12-3 or TRBV12-4 to TRBJ2-7, with a tentative D call TRBD1 (6 bases). This CDR3 is built from 14 residues. The germline V and J ends were trimmed by 5 bases and 2 bases, with 13 bases remaining between them. The CDR3 region has the DNA TGTGCCAGCAGTCCCGGGACACGGACCTACGAGCAGTACTTC. This sequence encodes CASSPGTRTYEQYF.

The chain has TRBV4-1 and TRBJ2-7, with 7 bases lining up with TRBD1. Germline CDR1 and CDR2: MGHRA and YSYEKL. CDR3 length equals 14 residues. Trimming took 4 bases from V and 3 from J; bases not matched to a gene: 6. CDR3 nucleotide sequence: TGCGCCAGCAGCCCTCAGGACAGGCACTACGAGCAGTACTTC. Its translation is CASSPQDRHYEQYF.

This clonotype was recorded many times. The rearrangement uses TRBV5-1 and TRBJ2-1, with TRBD2 matching over 10 bases. The CDR3 loop spans 16 amino acids. With V trimmed by 0 bases and J by 4 bases, 4 bases remained unmatched. Germline V lookup: CDR1 SGHRS, CDR2 YFSETQ. Here the CDR3 reads CASSLGTSGIYNEQFF. In DNA form, the CDR3 reads TGCGCCAGCAGCTTGGGGACTAGCGGCATATACAATGAGCAGTTCTTC. Full variable domain (rest looked up from reference TRBV5-1 and TRBJ2-1): KAGVTQTPRYLIKTRGQQVTLSCSPISGHRSVSWYQQTPGQGLQFLFEYFSETQRNKGNFPGRFSGRQFSNSRSEMNVSTLELGDSALYLCASSLGTSGIYNEQFFGPGTRLTVL.

This sequence joins TRBV27 and TRBJ1-1, with D unclear. This CDR3 spans 14 amino acids. Trimming removed 3 bases at V and 4 bases at J, with 12 bases between. Germline CDR1 reads MNHEY; CDR2 reads SMNVEV (reference sequence). CDR3 in amino acids: CASSFAADRTEAFF. CDR3 nucleotides: TGTGCCAGCAGTTTTGCGGCGGACCGCACTGAAGCTTTCTTT.